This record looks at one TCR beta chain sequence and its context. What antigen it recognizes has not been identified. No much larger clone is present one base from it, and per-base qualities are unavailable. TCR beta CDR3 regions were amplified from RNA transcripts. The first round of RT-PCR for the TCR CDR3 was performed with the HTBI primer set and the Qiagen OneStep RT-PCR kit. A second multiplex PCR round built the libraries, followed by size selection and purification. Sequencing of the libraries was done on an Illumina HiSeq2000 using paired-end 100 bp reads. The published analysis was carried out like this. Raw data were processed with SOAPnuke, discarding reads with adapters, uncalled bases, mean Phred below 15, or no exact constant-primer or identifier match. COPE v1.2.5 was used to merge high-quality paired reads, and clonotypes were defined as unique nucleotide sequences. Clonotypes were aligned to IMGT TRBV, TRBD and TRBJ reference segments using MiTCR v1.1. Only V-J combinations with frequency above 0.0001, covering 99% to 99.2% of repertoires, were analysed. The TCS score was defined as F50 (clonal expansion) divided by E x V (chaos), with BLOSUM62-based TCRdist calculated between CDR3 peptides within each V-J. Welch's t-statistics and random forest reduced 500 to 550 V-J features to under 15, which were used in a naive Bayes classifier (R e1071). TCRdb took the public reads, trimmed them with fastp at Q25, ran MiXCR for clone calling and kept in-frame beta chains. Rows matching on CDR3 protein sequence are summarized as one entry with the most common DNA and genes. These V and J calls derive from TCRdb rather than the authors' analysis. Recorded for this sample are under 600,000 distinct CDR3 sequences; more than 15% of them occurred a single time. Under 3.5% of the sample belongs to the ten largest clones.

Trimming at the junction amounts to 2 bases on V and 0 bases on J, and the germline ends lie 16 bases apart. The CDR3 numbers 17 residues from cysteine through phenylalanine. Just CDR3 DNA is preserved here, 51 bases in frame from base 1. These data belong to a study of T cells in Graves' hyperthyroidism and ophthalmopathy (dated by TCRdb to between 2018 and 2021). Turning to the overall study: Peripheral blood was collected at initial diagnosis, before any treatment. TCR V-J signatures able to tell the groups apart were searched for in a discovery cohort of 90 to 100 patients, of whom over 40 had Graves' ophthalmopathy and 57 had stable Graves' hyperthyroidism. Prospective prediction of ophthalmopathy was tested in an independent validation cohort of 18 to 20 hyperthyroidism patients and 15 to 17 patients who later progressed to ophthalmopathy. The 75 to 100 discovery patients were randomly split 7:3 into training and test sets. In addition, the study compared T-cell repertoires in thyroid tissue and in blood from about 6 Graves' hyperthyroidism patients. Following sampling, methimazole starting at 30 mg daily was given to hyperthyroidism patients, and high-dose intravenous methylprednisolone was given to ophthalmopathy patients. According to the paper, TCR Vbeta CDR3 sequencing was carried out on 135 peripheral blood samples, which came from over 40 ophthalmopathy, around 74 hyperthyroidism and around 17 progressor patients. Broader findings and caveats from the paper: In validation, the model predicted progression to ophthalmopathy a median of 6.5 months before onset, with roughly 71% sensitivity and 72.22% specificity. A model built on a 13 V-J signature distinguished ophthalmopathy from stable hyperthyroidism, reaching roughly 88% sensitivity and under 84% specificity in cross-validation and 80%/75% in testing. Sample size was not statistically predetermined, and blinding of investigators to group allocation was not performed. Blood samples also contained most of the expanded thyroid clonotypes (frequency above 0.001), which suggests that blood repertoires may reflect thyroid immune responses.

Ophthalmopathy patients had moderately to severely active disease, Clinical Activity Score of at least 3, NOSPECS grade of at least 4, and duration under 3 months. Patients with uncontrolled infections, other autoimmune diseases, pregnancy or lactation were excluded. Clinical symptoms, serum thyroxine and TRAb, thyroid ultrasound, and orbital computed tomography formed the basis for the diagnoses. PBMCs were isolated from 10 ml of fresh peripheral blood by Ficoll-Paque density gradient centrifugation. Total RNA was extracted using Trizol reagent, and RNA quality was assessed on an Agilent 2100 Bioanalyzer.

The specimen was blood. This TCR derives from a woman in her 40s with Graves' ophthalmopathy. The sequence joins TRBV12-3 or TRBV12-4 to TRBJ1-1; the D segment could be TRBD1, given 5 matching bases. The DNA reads TGTGCCAGCAGTTTACAGGGAGCGGGAACCCTGAACACTGAAGCTTTCTTT. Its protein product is CASSLQGAGTLNTEAFF.